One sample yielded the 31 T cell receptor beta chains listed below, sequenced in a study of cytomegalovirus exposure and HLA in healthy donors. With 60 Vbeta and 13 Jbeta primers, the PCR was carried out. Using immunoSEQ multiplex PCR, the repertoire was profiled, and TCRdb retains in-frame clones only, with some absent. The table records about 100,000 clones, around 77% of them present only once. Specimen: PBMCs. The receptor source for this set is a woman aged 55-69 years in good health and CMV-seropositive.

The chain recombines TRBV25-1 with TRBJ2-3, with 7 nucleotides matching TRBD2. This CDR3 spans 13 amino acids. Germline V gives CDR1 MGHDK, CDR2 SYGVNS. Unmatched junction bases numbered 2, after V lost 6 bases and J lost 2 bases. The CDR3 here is CASRGRATDTQYF. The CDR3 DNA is TGTGCCAGCAGAGGGAGGGCCACAGATACGCAGTATTTT.

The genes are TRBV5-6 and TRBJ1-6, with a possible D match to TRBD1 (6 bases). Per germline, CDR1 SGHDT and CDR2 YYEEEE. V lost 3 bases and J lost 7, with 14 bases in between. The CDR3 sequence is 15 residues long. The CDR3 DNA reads TGTGCCAGCAGCTACGGGACACCGAGCAATTCACCCCTCCACTTT. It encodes CASSYGTPSNSPLHF.

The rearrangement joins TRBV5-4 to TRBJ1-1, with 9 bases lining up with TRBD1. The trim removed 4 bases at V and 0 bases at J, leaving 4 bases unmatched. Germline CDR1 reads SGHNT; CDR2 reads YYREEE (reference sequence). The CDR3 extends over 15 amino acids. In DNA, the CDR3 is TGTGCCAGCAGCAGCAGACAGGGGGTGAACACTGAAGCTTTCTTT. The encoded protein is CASSSRQGVNTEAFF.

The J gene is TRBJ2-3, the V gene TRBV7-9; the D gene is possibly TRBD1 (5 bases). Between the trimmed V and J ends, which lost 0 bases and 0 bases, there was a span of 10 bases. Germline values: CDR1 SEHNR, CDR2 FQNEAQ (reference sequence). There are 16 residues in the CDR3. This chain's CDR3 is CASSLAGWGSTDTQYF. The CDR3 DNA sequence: TGTGCCAGCAGCTTAGCGGGGTGGGGCAGCACAGATACGCAGTATTTT.

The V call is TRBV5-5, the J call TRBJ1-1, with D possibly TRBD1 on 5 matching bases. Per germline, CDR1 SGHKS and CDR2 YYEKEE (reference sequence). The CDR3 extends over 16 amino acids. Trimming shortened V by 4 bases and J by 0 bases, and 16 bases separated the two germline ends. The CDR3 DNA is TGTGCCAGCAGCCTCTACATGTTGGGGCTGAACACTGAAGCTTTCTTT. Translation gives CASSLYMLGLNTEAFF.

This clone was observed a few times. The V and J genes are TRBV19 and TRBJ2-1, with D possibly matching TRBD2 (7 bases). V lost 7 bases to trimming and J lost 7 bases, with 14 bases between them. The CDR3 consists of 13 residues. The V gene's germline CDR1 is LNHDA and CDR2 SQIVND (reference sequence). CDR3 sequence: CASNTGGGNEQFF. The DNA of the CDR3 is TGTGCCAGTAACACGGGGGGCGGGAATGAGCAGTTCTTC.

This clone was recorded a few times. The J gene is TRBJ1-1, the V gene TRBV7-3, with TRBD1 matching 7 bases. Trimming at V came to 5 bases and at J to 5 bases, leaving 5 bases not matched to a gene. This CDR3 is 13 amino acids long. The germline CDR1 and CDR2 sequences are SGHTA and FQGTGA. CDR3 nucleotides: TGTGCCAGCAGCCTGGGACAGAGGACTGAAGCTTTCTTT. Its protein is CASSLGQRTEAFF.

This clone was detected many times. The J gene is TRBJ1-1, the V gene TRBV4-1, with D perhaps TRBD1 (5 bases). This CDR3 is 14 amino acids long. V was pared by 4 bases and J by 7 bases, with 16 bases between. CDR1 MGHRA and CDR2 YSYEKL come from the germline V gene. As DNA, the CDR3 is TGCGCCAGCAGCCTGGGGGGGGAAGCCGGTGAAGCTTTCTTT. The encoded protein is CASSLGGEAGEAFF.

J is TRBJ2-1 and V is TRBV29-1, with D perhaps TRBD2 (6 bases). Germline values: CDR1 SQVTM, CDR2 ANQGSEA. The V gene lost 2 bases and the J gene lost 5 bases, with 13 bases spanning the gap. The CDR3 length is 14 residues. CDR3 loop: CSVELRENDNEQFF. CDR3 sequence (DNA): TGCAGCGTTGAATTACGGGAGAACGACAATGAGCAGTTCTTC.

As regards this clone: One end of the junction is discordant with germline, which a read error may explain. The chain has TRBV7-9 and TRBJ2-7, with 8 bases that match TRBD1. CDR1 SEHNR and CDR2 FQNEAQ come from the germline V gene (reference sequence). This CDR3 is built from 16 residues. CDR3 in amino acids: CSSSPIDRGDSYEQYF. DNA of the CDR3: TGTTCCAGCAGCCCCATTGACAGGGGCGACTCCTACGAGCAGTACTTC. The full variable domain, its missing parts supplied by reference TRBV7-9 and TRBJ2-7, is DTGVSQNPRHKITKRGQNVTFRCDPISEHNRLYWYRQTLGQGPEFLTYFQNEAQLEKSRLLSDRFSAERPKGSFSTLEIQRTEQGDSAMYLCSSSPIDRGDSYEQYFGPGTRLTVT.

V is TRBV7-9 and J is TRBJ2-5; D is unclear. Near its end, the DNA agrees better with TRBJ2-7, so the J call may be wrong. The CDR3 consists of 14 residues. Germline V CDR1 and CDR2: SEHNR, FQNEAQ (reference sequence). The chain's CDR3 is CASSSTSSSYEQYF. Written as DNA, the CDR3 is TGTGCCAGCAGCTCGACATCGAGCTCCTACGAGCAGTACTTC.

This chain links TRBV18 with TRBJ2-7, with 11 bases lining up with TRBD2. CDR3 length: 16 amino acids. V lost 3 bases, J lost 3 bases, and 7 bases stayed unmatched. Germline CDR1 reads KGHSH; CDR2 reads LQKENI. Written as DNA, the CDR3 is TGTGCCAGCTCACCCTCCGGGACTAGCGGTCTCTACGAGCAGTACTTC. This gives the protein CASSPSGTSGLYEQYF.

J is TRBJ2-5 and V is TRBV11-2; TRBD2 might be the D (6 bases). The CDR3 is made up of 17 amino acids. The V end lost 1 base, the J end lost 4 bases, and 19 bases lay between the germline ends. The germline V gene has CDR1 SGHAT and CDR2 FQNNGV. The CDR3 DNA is TGTGCCAGCAGCTTAGTGGTTGTCGTTGGGGGGTTAGAGACCCAGTACTTC. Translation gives CASSLVVVVGGLETQYF. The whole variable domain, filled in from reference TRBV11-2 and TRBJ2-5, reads EAGVAQSPRYKIIEKRQSVAFWCNPISGHATLYWYQQILGQGPKLLIQFQNNGVVDDSQLPKDRFSAERLKGVDSTLKIQPAKLEDSAVYLCASSLVVVVGGLETQYFGPGTRLLVL.

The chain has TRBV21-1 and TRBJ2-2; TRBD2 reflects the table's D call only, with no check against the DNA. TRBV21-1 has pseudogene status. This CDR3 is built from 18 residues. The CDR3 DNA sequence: TGTGCCAGCAACCTACCCCGAGGACTAGCGGGAGAACCCGGGGAGCTGTTTTTT. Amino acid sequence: CASNLPRGLAGEPGELFF.

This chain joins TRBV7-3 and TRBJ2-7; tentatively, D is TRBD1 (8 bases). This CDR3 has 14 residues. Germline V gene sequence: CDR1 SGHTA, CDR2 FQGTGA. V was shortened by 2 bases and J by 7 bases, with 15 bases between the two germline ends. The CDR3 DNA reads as TGTGCCAGCAGCTTAGGACAGGGAGCGGGGGAGCAGTACTTC. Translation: CASSLGQGAGEQYF.

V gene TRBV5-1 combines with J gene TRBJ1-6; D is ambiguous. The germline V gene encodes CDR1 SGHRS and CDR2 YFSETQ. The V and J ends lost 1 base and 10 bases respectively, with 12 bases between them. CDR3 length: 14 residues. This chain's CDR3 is CASSLPGIVSPLHF. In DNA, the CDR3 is TGCGCCAGCAGCTTGCCGGGGATAGTCTCACCCCTCCACTTT.

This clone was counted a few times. CDR3 amino acids: CASSYSVGDKREQYF. CDR3 in DNA: TGTGCCAGCAGCTATAGCGTGGGAGACAAGAGGGAGCAGTACTTC. The chain recombines TRBV5-5 with TRBJ2-7; weak D call: TRBD2 (5 bases). Trimming removed 3 bases from V and 7 bases from J, with 20 bases in between. Per the germline V gene, CDR1 is SGHKS and CDR2 is YYEKEE (reference sequence). CDR3 length: 15 amino acids.

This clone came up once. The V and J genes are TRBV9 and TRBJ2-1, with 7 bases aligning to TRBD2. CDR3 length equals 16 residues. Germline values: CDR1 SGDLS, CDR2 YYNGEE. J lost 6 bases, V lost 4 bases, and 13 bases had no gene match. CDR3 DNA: TGTGCCAGCAGCTATGGGGCTAGCGGAAATAGCAATGAGCAGTTCTTC. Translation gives CASSYGASGNSNEQFF.

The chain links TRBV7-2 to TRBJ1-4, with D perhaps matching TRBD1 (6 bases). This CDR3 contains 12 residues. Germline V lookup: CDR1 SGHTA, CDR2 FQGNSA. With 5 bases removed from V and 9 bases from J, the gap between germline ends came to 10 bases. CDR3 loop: CASSIQGQKLFF. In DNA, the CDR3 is TGTGCCAGCAGCATACAGGGCCAAAAACTGTTTTTT.

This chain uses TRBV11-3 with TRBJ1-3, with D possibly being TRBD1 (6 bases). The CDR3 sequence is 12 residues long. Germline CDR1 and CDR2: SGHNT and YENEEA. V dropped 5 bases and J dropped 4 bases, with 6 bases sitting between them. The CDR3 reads CASSQGGNTIYF. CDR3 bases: TGTGCCAGCAGCCAGGGGGGAAACACCATATATTTT.

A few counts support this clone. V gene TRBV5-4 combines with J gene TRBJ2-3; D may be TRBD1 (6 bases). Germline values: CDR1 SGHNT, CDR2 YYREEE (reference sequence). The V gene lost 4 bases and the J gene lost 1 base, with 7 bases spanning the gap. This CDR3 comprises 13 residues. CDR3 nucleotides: TGTGCCAGCAGCGCAGGGGGCACAGATACGCAGTATTTT. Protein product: CASSAGGTDTQYF.

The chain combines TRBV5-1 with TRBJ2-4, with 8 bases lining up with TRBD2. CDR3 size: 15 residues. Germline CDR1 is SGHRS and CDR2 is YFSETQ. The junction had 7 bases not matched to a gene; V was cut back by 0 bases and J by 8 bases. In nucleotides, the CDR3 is TGCGCCAGCAGCTTGGGTAACAGCGGGAGTGACATTCAGTACTTC. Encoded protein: CASSLGNSGSDIQYF.

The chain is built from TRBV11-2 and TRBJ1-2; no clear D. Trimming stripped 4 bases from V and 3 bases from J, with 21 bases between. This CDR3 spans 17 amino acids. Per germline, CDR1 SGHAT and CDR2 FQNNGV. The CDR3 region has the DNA TGTGCCAGCAGCTCGAGTGCGCGTCGTTGGGGAGACTATGGCTACACCTTC. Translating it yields CASSSSARRWGDYGYTF.

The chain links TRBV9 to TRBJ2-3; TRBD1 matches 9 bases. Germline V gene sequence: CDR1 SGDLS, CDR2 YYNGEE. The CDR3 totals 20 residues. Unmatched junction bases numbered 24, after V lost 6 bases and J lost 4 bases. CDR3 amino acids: CASTLPSTGTGSPRPDTQYF. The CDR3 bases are TGTGCCAGCACCCTTCCATCAACCGGGACAGGGTCCCCTCGCCCAGATACGCAGTATTTT.

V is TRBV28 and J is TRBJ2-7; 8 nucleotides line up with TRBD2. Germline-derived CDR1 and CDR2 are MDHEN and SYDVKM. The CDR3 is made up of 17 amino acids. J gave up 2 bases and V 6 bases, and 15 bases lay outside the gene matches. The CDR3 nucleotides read TGTGCCAGCAGGATGGGGTCGGGAGGGCCGTCGGCCTACGAGCAGTACTTC. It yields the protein CASRMGSGGPSAYEQYF.

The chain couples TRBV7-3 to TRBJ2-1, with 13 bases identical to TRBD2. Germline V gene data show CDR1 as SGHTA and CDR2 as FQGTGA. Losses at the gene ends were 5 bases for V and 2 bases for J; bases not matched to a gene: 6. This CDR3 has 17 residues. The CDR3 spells CASSHSGTSGTYNEQFF. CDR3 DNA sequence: TGTGCCAGCAGCCACTCCGGGACTAGCGGGACCTACAATGAGCAGTTCTTC. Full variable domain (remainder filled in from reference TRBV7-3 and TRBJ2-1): GAGVSQTPSNKVTEKGKYVELRCDPISGHTALYWYRQSLGQGPEFLIYFQGTGAADDSGLPNDRFFAVRPEGSVSTLKIQRTERGDSAVYLCASSHSGTSGTYNEQFFGPGTRLTVL.

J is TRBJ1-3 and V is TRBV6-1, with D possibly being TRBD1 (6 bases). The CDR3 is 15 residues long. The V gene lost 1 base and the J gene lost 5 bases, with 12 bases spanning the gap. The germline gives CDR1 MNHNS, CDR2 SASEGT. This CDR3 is CASSEGFRGRNTIYF. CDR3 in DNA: TGTGCCAGCAGTGAAGGTTTCAGGGGTCGAAACACCATATATTTT.

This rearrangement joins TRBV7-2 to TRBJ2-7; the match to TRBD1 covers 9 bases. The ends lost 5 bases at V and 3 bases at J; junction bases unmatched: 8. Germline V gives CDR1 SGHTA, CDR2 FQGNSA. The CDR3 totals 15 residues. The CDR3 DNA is TGTGCCAGCAGCCTGGACAGGGGCGCCTACTACGAGCAGTACTTC. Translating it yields CASSLDRGAYYEQYF.

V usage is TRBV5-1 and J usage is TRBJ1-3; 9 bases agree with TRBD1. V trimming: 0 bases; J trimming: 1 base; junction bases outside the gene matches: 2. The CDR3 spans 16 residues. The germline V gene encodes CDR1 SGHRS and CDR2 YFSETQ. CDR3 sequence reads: CASSLETGGSGNTIYF. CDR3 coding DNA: TGCGCCAGCAGCTTGGAGACAGGGGGATCTGGAAACACCATATATTTT.

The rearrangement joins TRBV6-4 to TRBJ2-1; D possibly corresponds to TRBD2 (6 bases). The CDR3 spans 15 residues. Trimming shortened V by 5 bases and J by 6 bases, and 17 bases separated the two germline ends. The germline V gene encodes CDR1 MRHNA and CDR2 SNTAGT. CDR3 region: CASSYTFGGVNEQFF. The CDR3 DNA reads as TGTGCCAGCAGTTACACTTTTGGAGGGGTCAATGAGCAGTTCTTC.

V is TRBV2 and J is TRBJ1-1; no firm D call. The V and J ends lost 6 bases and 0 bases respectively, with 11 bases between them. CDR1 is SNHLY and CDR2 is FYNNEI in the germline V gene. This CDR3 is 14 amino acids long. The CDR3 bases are TGTGCCAGCAGCCCCGGGATGGTGAACACTGAAGCTTTCTTT. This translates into CASSPGMVNTEAFF.